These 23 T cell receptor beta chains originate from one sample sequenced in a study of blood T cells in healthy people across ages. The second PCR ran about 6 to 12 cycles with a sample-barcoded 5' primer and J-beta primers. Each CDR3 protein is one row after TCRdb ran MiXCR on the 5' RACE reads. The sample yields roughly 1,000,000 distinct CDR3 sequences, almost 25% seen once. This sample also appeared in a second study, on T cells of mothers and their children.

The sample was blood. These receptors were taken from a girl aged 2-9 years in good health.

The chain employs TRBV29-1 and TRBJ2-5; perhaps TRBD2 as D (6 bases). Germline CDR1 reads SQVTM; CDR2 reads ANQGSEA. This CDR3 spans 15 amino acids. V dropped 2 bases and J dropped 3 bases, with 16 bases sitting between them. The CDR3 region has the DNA TGCAGCGTTGAATTCGAACAATGGGAGGAAGAGACCCAGTACTTC. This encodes CSVEFEQWEEETQYF. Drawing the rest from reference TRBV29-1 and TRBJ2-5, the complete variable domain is SAVISQKPSRDICQRGTSLTIQCQVDSQVTMMFWYRQQPGQSLTLIATANQGSEATYESGFVIDKFPISRPNLTFSTLTVSNMSPEDSSIYLCSVEFEQWEEETQYFGPGTRLLVL.

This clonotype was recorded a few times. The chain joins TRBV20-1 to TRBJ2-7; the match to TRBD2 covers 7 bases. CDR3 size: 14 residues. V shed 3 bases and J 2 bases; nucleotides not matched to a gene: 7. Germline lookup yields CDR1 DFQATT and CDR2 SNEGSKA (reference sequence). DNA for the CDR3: TGCAGTGCTAGTCCCGGGGGAGGGCCCTACGAGCAGTACTTC. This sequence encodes CSASPGGGPYEQYF.

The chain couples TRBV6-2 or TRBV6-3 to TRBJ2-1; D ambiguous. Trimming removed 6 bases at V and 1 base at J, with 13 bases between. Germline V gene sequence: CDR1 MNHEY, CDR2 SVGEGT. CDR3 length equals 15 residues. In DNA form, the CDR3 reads TGTGCCAGCAGACCCCTTGGGCGGTCCTACAATGAGCAGTTCTTC. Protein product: CASRPLGRSYNEQFF.

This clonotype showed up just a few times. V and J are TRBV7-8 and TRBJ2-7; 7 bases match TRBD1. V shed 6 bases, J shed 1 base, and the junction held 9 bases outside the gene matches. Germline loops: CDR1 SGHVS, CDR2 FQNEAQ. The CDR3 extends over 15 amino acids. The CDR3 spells CASRYLQGPSYEQYF. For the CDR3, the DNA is TGTGCCAGCAGGTATCTACAGGGGCCTTCCTACGAGCAGTACTTC.

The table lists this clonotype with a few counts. The CDR3 DNA reads as TGTGCCAGCACCGTTAGCGGAGGGTACAATGAGCAGTTCTTC. It codes for CASTVSGGYNEQFF. V gene TRBV12-3 or TRBV12-4 combines with J gene TRBJ2-5, with TRBD2 as a possible D gene (6 bases). The J call may be wrong; the DNA end is better matched by TRBJ2-1. The CDR3 is made up of 14 amino acids.

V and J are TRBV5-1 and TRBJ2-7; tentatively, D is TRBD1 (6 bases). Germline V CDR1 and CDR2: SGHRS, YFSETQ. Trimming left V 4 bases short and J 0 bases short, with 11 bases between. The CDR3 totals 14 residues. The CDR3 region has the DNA TGCGCCAGCAGCACGGACAGTTACTCCTACGAGCAGTACTTC. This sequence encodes CASSTDSYSYEQYF.

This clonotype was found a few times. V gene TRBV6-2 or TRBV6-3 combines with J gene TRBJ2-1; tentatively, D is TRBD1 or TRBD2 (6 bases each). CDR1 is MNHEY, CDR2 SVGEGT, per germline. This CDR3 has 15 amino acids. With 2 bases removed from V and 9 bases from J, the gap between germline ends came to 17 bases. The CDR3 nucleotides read TGTGCCAGCAGTTACAAAAACCCGGGGGCTAGTGAGCAGTTCTTC. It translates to CASSYKNPGASEQFF.

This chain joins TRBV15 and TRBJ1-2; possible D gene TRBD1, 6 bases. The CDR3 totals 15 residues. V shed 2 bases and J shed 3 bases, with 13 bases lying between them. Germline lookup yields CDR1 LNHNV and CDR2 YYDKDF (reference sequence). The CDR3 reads CATSRHKQGDYGYTF. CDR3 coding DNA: TGTGCCACCAGCAGACACAAACAGGGAGACTATGGCTACACCTTC.

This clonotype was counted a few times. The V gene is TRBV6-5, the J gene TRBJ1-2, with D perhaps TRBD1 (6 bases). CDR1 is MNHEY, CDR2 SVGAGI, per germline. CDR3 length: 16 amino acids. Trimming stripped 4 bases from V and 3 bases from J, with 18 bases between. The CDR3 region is CASSSVKQGWDYGYTF. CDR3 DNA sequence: TGTGCCAGCAGTTCCGTCAAACAGGGATGGGACTATGGCTACACCTTC.

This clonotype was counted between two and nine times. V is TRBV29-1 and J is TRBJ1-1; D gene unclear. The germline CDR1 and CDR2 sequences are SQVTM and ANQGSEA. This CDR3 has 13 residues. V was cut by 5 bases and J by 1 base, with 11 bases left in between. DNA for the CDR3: TGCAGCGTTTACTCCGACCCGAACACTGAAGCTTTCTTT. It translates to CSVYSDPNTEAFF.

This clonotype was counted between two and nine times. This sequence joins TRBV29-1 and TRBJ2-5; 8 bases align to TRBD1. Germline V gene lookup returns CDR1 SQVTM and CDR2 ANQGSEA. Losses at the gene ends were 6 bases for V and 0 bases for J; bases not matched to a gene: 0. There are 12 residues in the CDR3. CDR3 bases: TGCAGCGTGACAGGGGACCAAGAGACCCAGTACTTC. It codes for CSVTGDQETQYF.

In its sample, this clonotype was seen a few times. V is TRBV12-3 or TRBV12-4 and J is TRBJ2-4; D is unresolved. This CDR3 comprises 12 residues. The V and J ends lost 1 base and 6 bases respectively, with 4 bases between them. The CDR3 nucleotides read TGTGCCAGCAGTTTAGGTTCAAACATTCAGTACTTC. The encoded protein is CASSLGSNIQYF.

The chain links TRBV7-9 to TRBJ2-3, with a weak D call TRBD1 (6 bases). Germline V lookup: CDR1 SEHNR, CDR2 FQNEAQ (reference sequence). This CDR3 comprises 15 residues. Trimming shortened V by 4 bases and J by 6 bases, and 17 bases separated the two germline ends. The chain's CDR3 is CASSSTDSLYDTQYF. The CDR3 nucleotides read TGTGCCAGCAGCTCGACGGACAGCCTTTATGATACGCAGTATTTT.

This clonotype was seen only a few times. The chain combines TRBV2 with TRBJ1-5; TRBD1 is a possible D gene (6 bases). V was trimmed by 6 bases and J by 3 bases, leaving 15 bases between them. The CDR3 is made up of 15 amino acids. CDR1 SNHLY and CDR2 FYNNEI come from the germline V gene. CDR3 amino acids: CASRLQGKLNQPQHF. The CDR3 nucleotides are TGTGCCAGCAGGCTACAGGGAAAGCTCAATCAGCCCCAGCATTTT.

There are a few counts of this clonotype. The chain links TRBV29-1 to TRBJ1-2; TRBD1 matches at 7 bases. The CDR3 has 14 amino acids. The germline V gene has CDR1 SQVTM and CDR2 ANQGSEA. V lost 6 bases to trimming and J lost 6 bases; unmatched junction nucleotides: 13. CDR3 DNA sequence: TGCAGCGTGACAACGGGACAGAATGAGAATGGCTACACCTTC. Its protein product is CSVTTGQNENGYTF.

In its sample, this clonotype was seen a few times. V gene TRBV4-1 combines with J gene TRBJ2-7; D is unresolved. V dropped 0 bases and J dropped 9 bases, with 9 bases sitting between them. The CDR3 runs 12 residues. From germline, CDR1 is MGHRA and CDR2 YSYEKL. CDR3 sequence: CASSQDMSVQYF. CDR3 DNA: TGCGCCAGCAGCCAAGATATGAGTGTGCAGTACTTC.

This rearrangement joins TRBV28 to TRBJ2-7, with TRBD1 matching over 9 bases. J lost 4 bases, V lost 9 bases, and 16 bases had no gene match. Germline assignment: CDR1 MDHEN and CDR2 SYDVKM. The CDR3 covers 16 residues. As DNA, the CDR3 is TGTGCCAGTCGAGGTGACAAAACAGGGGGCGGTTACGAGCAGTACTTC. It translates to CASRGDKTGGGYEQYF.

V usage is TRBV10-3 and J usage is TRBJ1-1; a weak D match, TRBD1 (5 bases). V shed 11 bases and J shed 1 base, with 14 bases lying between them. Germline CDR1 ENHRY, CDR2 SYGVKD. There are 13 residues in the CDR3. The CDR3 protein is CALRGDSNTEAFF. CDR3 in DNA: TGTGCCCTTCGCGGGGACTCGAACACTGAAGCTTTCTTT.

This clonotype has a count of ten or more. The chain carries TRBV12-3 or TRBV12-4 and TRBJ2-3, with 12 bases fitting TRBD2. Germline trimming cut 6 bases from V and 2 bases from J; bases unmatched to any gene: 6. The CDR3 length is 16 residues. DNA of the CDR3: TGTGCCAGCAGCCTCGGACTAGCGGGGACCACAGATACGCAGTATTTT. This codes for CASSLGLAGTTDTQYF.

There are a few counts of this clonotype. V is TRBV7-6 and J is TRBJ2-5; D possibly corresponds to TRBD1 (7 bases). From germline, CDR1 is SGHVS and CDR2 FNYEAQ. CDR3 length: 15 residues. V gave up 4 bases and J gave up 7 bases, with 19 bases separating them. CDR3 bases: TGTGCCAGCAGCTCCGCCCTAGTGGAGGGGGCGACCCAGTACTTC. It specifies CASSSALVEGATQYF.

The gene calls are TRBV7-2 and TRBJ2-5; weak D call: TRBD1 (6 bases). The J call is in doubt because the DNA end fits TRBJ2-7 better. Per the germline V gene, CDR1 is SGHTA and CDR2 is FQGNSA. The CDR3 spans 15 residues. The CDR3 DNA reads TGTGCCAGCAGCTTAGCTGGACAGACGTTCTACGAGCAGTACTTC. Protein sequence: CASSLAGQTFYEQYF.

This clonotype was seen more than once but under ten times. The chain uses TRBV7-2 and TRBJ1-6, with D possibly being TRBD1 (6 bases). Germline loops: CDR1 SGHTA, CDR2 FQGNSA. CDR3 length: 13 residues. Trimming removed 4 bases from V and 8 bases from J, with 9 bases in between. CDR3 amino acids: CASSSKGDSPLHF. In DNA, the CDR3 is TGTGCCAGCAGCTCTAAGGGGGATTCACCCCTCCACTTT. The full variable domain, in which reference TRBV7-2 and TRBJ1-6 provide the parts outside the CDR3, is GAGVSQSPSNKVTEKGKDVELRCDPISGHTALYWYRQSLGQGLEFLIYFQGNSAPDKSGLPSDRFSAERTGGSVSTLTIQRTQQEDSAVYLCASSSKGDSPLHFGNGTRLTVT.

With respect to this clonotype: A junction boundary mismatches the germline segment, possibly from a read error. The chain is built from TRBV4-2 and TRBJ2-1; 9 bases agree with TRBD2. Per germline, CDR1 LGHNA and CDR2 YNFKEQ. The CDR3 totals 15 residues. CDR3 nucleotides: TGTGCCAACAGCAATGAAGCGGGGGGTTTAAATGAGCAGTTCTTC. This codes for CANSNEAGGLNEQFF.